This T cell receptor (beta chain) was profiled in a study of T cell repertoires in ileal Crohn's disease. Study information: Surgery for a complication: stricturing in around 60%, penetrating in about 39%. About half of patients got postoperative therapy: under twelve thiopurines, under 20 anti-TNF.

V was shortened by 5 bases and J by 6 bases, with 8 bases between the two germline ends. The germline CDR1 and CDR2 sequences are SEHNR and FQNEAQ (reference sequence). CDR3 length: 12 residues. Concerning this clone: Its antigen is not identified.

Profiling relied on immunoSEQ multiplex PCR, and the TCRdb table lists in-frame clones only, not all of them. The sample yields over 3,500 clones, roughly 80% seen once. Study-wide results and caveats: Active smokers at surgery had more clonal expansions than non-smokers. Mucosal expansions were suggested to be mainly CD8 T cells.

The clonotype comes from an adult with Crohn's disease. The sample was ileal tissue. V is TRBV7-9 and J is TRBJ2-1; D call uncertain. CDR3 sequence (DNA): TGTGCCAGCAGCCTTTCAGTCAATGAGCAGTTCTTC. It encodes CASSLSVNEQFF.